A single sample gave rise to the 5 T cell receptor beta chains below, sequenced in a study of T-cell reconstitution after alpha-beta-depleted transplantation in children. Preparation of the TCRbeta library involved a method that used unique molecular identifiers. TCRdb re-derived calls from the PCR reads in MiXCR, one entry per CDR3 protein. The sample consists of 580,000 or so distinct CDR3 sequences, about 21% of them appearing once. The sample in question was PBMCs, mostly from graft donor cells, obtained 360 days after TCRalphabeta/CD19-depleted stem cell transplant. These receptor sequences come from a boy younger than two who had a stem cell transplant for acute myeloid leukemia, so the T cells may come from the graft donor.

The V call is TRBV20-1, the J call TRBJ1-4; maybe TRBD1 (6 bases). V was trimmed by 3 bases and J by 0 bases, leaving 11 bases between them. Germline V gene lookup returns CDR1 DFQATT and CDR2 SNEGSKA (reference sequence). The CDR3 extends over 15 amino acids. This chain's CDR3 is CSARTDSATNEKLFF. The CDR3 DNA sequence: TGCAGTGCTAGGACGGACAGCGCAACTAATGAAAAACTGTTTTTT.

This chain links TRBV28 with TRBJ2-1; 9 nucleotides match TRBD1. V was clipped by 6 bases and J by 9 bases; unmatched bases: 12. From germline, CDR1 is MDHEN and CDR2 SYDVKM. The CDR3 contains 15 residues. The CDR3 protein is CASSPVGTGRSEQFF. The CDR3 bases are TGTGCCAGCAGCCCCGTCGGGACAGGGAGGTCTGAGCAGTTCTTC.

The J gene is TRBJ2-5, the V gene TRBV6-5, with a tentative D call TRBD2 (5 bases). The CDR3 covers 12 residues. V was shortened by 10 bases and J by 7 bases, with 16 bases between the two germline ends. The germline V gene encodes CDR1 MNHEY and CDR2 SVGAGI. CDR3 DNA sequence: TGTGCCACCGGGCCTCTAGGAGGGACCCAGTACTTC. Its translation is CATGPLGGTQYF.

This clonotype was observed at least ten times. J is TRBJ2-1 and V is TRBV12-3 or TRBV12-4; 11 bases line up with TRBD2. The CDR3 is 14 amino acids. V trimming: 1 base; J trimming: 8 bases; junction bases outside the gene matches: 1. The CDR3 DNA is TGTGCCAGCAGTTTAGTAGCGGGGGGGGATGAGCAGTTCTTC. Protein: CASSLVAGGDEQFF.

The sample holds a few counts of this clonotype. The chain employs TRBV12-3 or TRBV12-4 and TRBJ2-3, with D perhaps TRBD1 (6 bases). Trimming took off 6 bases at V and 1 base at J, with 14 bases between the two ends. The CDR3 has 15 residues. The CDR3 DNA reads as TGTGCCAGCAGGTCCAGGGGATCCGGCACAGATACGCAGTATTTT. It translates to CASRSRGSGTDTQYF.